This entry lists 10 T cell receptor beta chains sequenced from one sample in a study of T cells in Graves' hyperthyroidism and ophthalmopathy. RNA transcripts gave rise to amplified TCR beta CDR3 regions. When the TCR CDR3 underwent first-round RT-PCR, the HTBI primer set was used. Each CDR3 protein gets one entry after TCRdb re-called the multiplex PCR reads with MiXCR. The table lists about 360,000 distinct CDR3 sequences, approximately 13% of them singletons, with roughly 8.3% in the top ten. The source material was blood. The receptor source for this set is a woman aged 18-30 years with Graves' hyperthyroidism.

Notes on this clonotype: It may be a read error: a sequence one base away is much more abundant. The chain combines TRBV20-1 with TRBJ2-1, with TRBD2 identical over 11 bases. In germline, CDR1 is DFQATT, CDR2 SNEGSKA (reference sequence). With V trimmed by 6 bases and J by 0 bases, 7 bases remained unmatched. The CDR3 totals 16 residues. CDR3 in DNA: TGCAGTGCCCCCGGGACTAGCGGAACCTCCTACAATGAGCAGTTCTTC. Its translation is CSAPGTSGTSYNEQFF.

This clonotype was recorded many times. The V gene is TRBV11-2, the J gene TRBJ2-5, with D uncertain. CDR3 length: 14 amino acids. The germline gives CDR1 SGHAT, CDR2 FQNNGV. The germline V and J ends were trimmed by 1 base and 1 base, with 7 bases remaining between them. CDR3 protein: CASSLAGTQETQYF. The DNA of the CDR3 is TGTGCCAGCAGCTTAGCTGGTACCCAAGAGACCCAGTACTTC. Looking up the rest from reference TRBV11-2 and TRBJ2-5 gives the full variable domain: EAGVAQSPRYKIIEKRQSVAFWCNPISGHATLYWYQQILGQGPKLLIQFQNNGVVDDSQLPKDRFSAERLKGVDSTLKIQPAKLEDSAVYLCASSLAGTQETQYFGPGTRLLVL.

The chain has TRBV6-2 or TRBV6-3 and TRBJ2-7; D is perhaps TRBD2 (5 bases). CDR3 length: 11 residues. Germline V gene data show CDR1 as MNHEY and CDR2 as SVGEGT. Trimming left V 6 bases short and J 7 bases short, with 10 bases between. In nucleotides, the CDR3 is TGTGCCAGCAGCCGCCGGAGGGAGCAGTACTTC. Residues: CASSRRREQYF.

This clonotype was observed many times. V and J are TRBV2 and TRBJ2-1; D unresolved. The CDR3 is made up of 10 amino acids. Trimming stripped 6 bases from V and 5 bases from J, with 2 bases between. CDR1 and CDR2 (germline): SNHLY, FYNNEI. CDR3 protein: CASSHNEQFF. CDR3 in DNA: TGTGCCAGCAGCCACAATGAGCAGTTCTTC.

The chain carries TRBV5-1 and TRBJ2-2; a possible D gene is TRBD2 (5 bases). Germline-derived CDR1 and CDR2 are SGHRS and YFSETQ. There are 16 residues in the CDR3. Deletions cut 2 bases from V and 0 bases from J, with 11 bases between. The DNA for the CDR3 is TGCGCCAGCAGCTTTGGACTGAGACCGAACACCGGGGAGCTGTTTTTT. It encodes CASSFGLRPNTGELFF.

In this sample, this clonotype turned up many times. The chain has TRBV28 and TRBJ2-7; 7 nucleotides agree with TRBD1. V trimming: 6 bases; J trimming: 4 bases; junction bases outside the gene matches: 15. From germline, CDR1 is MDHEN and CDR2 SYDVKM. The CDR3 extends over 16 amino acids. The DNA of the CDR3 is TGTGCCAGCAGGACCCCATTGAGAGGGGGCTCATACGAGCAGTACTTC. This translates into CASRTPLRGGSYEQYF.

The chain is built from TRBV6-5 and TRBJ1-5; D may be TRBD1 (5 bases). This CDR3 spans 14 amino acids. The V end was cut by 2 bases, the J end by 3 bases, with 8 bases between. The germline V gene encodes CDR1 MNHEY and CDR2 SVGAGI. The CDR3 coding sequence is TGTGCCAGCAGTTACACAGGCATCAATCAGCCCCAGCATTTT. This encodes CASSYTGINQPQHF.

This clonotype showed up many times. The chain joins TRBV5-1 to TRBJ2-7, with D uncertain. Trimming removed 2 bases at V and 0 bases at J, with 9 bases between. Germline V lookup: CDR1 SGHRS, CDR2 YFSETQ. The CDR3 sequence is 14 residues long. Written as DNA, the CDR3 is TGCGCCAGCAGCTTTGACGCGAGCTCCTACGAGCAGTACTTC. As protein: CASSFDASSYEQYF.

This clonotype appeared many times. The V and J genes are TRBV20-1 and TRBJ2-7; 7 bases map to TRBD1. The CDR3 runs 15 residues. Losses at the gene ends were 2 bases for V and 0 bases for J; bases not matched to a gene: 7. Germline V gene data show CDR1 as DFQATT and CDR2 as SNEGSKA (reference sequence). The CDR3 DNA sequence: TGCAGTGCTAGACCCTGGACAGGTAGCTCCTACGAGCAGTACTTC. This translates into CSARPWTGSSYEQYF.

The CDR3 loop is CATSDPTRGGDEQFF. Written as DNA, the CDR3 is TGTGCCACCAGTGATCCTACCAGGGGGGGCGATGAGCAGTTCTTC. J is TRBJ2-1 and V is TRBV24-1; D is possibly TRBD1 or TRBD2 (7 bases each). Germline values: CDR1 KGHDR, CDR2 SFDVKD. Trimming took 3 bases from V and 8 from J, leaving 16 bases between them. The CDR3 loop spans 15 amino acids.